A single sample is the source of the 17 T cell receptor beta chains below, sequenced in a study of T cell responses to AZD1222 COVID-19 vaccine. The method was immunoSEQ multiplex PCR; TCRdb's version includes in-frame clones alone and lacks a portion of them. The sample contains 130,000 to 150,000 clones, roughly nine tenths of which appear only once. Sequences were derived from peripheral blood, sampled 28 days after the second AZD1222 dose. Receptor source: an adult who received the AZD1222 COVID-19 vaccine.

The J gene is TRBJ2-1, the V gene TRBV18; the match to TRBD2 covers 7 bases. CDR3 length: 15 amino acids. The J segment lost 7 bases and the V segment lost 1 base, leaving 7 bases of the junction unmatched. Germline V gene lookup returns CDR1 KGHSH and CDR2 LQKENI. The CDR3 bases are TGTGCCAGCTCACCACGGGCTAGCGGAGGGAATGAGCAGTTCTTC. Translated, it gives CASSPRASGGNEQFF.

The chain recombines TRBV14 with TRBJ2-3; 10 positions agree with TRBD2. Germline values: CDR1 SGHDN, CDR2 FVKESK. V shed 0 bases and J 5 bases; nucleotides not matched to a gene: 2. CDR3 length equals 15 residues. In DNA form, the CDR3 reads TGTGCCAGCAGCCAAGAGGGACTAGCGATAGATACGCAGTATTTT. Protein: CASSQEGLAIDTQYF.

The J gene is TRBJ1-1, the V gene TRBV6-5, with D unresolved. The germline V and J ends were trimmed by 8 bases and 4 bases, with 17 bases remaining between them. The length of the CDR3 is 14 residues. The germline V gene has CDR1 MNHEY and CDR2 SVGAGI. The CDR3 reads CASRKFRFVTEAFF. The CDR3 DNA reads TGTGCCAGCCGTAAGTTCCGGTTTGTCACTGAAGCTTTCTTT.

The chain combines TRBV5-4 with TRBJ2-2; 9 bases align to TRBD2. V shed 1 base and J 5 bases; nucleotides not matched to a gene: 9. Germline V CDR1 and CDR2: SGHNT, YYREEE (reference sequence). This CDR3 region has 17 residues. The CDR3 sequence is CASSLKALAGMTGELFF. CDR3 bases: TGTGCCAGCAGCTTGAAGGCCCTAGCGGGAATGACCGGGGAGCTGTTTTTT.

CDR3 nucleotide sequence: TGTGCCAGCAGCGTCGGGACAACCTACGAGCAGTACTTC. This encodes CASSVGTTYEQYF. The chain has TRBV7-6 and TRBJ2-7, with a weak D call TRBD1 (6 bases). V was cut by 5 bases and J by 2 bases, with 10 bases left in between. Per the germline V gene, CDR1 is SGHVS and CDR2 is FNYEAQ. CDR3 size: 13 residues. Full variable domain (missing parts from reference TRBV7-6 and TRBJ2-7): GAGVSQSPRYKVTKRGQDVALRCDPISGHVSLYWYRQALGQGPEFLTYFNYEAQQDKSGLPNDRFSAERPEGSISTLTIQRTEQRDSAMYRCASSVGTTYEQYFGPGTRLTVT.

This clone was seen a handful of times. The CDR3 loop reads CATSRVTSGQFEQFF. Here the CDR3 DNA reads TGTGCCACCAGCAGAGTAACTAGCGGGCAGTTTGAGCAGTTCTTC. The chain has TRBV15 and TRBJ2-1; 9 nucleotides align to TRBD2. The CDR3 loop spans 15 amino acids. The germline gives CDR1 LNHNV, CDR2 YYDKDF (reference sequence). The trim removed 1 base at V and 9 bases at J, leaving 7 bases unmatched.

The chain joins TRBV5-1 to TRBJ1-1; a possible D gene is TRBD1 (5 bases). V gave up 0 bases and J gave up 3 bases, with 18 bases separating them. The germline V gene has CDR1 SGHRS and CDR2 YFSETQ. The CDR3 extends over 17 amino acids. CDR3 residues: CASSLAGTIGWDTEAFF. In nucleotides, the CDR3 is TGCGCCAGCAGCTTGGCCGGGACCATCGGATGGGACACTGAAGCTTTCTTT.

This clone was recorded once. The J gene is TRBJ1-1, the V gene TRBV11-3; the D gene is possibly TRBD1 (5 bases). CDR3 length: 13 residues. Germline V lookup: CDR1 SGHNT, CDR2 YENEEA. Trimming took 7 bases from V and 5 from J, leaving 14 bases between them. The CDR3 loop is CASTQAGGTEAFF. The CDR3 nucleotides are TGTGCCAGCACCCAGGCGGGGGGGACTGAAGCTTTCTTT. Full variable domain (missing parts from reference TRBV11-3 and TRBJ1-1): EAGVVQSPRYKIIEKKQPVAFWCNPISGHNTLYWYLQNLGQGPELLIRYENEEAVDDSQLPKDRFSAERLKGVDSTLKIQPAELGDSAVYLCASTQAGGTEAFFGQGTRLTVV.

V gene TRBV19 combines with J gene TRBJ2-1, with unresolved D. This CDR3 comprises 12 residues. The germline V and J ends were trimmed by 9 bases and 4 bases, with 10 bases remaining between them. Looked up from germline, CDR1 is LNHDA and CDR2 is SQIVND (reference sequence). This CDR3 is CASTGPYNEQFF. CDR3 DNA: TGTGCCAGCACCGGGCCGTACAATGAGCAGTTCTTC.

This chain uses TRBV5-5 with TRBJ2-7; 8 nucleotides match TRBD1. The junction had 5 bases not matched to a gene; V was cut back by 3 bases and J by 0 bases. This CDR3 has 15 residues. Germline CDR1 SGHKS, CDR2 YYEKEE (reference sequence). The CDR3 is CASSSGQGSSYEQYF. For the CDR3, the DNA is TGTGCCAGCAGCTCCGGACAGGGAAGCTCCTACGAGCAGTACTTC.

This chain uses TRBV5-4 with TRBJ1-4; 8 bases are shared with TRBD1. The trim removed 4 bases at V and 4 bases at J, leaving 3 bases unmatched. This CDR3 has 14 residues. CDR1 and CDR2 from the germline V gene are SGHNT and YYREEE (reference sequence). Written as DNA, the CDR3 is TGTGCCAGCAGCCAGACAGGGGTTAATGAAAAACTGTTTTTT. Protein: CASSQTGVNEKLFF.

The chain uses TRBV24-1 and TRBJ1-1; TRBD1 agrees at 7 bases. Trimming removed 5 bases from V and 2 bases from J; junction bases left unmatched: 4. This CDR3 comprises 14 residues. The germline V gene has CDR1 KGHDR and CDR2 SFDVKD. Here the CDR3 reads CATSAGTDNTEAFF. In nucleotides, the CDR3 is TGTGCCACCAGTGCCGGGACAGACAACACTGAAGCTTTCTTT.

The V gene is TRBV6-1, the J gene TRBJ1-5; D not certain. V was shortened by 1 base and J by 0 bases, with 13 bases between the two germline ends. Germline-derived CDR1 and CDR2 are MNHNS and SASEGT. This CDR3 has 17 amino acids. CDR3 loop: CASSEGAWVYSNQPQHF. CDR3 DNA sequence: TGTGCCAGCAGTGAAGGGGCATGGGTGTATAGCAATCAGCCCCAGCATTTT.

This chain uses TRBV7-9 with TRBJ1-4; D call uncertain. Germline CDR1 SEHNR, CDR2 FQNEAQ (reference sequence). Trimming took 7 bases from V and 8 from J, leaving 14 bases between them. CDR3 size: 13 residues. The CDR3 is CASNSQLVEKLFF. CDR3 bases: TGTGCCAGCAACAGCCAGTTAGTGGAAAAACTGTTTTTT.

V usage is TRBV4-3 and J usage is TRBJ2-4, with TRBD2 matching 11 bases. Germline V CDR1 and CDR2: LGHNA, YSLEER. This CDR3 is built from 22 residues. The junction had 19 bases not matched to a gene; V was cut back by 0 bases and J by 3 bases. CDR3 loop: CASSQDFVSWLAGGRVKNIQYF. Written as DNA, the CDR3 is TGCGCCAGCAGCCAAGATTTCGTGTCCTGGCTAGCGGGAGGCCGAGTCAAAAACATTCAGTACTTC.

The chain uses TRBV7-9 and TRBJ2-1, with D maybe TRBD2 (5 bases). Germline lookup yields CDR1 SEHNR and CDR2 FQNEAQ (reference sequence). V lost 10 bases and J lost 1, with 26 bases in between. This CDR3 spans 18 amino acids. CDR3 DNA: TGTGCCACCGCAGCGGTAGGGAATAATCCCCGATCCTACAATGAGCAGTTCTTC. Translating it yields CATAAVGNNPRSYNEQFF. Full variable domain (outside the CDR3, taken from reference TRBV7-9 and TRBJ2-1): DTGVSQNPRHKITKRGQNVTFRCDPISEHNRLYWYRQTLGQGPEFLTYFQNEAQLEKSRLLSDRFSAERPKGSFSTLEIQRTEQGDSAMYLCATAAVGNNPRSYNEQFFGPGTRLTVL.

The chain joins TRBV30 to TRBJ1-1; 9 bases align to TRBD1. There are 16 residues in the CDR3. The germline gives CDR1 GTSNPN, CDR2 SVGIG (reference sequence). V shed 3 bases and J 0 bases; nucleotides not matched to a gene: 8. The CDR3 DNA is TGTGCCTGGAGGCAGACAGGGGGACGGATGAACACTGAAGCTTTCTTT. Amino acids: CAWRQTGGRMNTEAFF. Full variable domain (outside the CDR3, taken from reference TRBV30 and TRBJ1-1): SQTIHQWPATLVQPVGSPLSLECTVEGTSNPNLYWYRQAAGRGLQLLFYSVGIGQISSEVPQNLSASRPQDRQFILSSKKLLLSDSGFYLCAWRQTGGRMNTEAFFGQGTRLTVV.